The clone carrying this T cell receptor (beta chain) showed up just a few times. Its antigen is undetermined. This sample is drawn from a study of quantifying T cell responses using KT2 cells. About the research overall: Reverse transcription used primers in the TCR alpha and beta constant regions. Study-level points and caveats: Very high KT2 spike-in numbers caused saturation in KT2 sequence detection.

The CDR3 contains 11 residues. Looked up from germline, CDR1 is DFQATT and CDR2 is SNEGSKA (reference sequence). V shed 4 bases and J shed 7 bases, with 11 bases lying between them. Each cDNA got a UMI-containing oligo ligated at its 3' end. First-round PCR used 4 cycles and beta primers RC1.1 and RC1.2 covering TRBC1 and TRBC2. TCR alpha and beta chains were handled separately starting at the second PCR. TCRdb ran MiXCR on the UMI-ligation and nested PCR reads and lists one entry per CDR3 protein. Of 40,000 to 50,000 distinct CDR3 sequences in the sample, over 15% were seen once. V and J are TRBV20-1 and TRBJ2-7; D is undetermined. The source of this sequence is a human donor. Sequencing used PBMCs spiked with cells of the T cell clone KT2. The CDR3 spells CSANGPREQYF. The CDR3 DNA reads as TGCAGTGCTAACGGGCCGCGGGAGCAGTACTTC.